The 18 T cell receptor beta chains given below trace back to one sample, sequenced in a study of blood T cell repertoires in COVID-19. Here immunoSEQ multiplex PCR was the method, and the copy in TCRdb shows in-frame clones only, minus some. This sample yields roughly 260,000 clones, of which 86% are seen a single time; over 7.5% belongs to the top ten. Source material: peripheral blood. The receptors here all came from a man in his forties who had recovered from COVID-19.

The chain recombines TRBV7-2 with TRBJ1-5; no clear D. Germline lookup yields CDR1 SGHTA and CDR2 FQGNSA. This CDR3 comprises 13 residues. V shed 1 base and J shed 5 bases, with 6 bases lying between them. CDR3 nucleotide sequence: TGTGCCAGCAGCTTAGGCGGCTATCAGCCCCAGCATTTT. Protein product: CASSLGGYQPQHF.

The rearrangement joins TRBV2 to TRBJ2-2, with 10 nucleotides matching TRBD2. The junction had 9 bases not matched to a gene; V was cut back by 6 bases and J by 5 bases. From germline, CDR1 is SNHLY and CDR2 FYNNEI. The CDR3 consists of 16 residues. As DNA, the CDR3 is TGTGCCAGCAGGGATTTAGCGGGGGGCACAACCGGGGAGCTGTTTTTT. As protein: CASRDLAGGTTGELFF.

This rearrangement joins TRBV9 to TRBJ2-2, with 9 bases matching TRBD2. Germline V gene data show CDR1 as SGDLS and CDR2 as YYNGEE. This CDR3 contains 15 residues. The V segment lost 4 bases and the J segment 5 bases; nucleotides outside the gene matches: 6. The CDR3 loop is CASSQAGGQTGELFF. In DNA, the CDR3 is TGTGCCAGCAGCCAAGCGGGGGGTCAAACCGGGGAGCTGTTTTTT.

The rearrangement joins TRBV2 to TRBJ2-1; no firm D call. CDR3 length equals 12 residues. Germline-derived CDR1 and CDR2 are SNHLY and FYNNEI. V shed 5 bases and J shed 4 bases, with 6 bases lying between them. This chain's CDR3 is CASSPGYNEQFF. The CDR3 DNA reads as TGTGCCAGCAGTCCCGGGTACAATGAGCAGTTCTTC. The full variable domain, rest sourced from reference TRBV2 and TRBJ2-1, is EPEVTQTPSHQVTQMGQEVILRCVPISNHLYFYWYRQILGQKVEFLVSFYNNEISEKSEIFDDQFSVERPDGSNFTLKIRSTKLEDSAMYFCASSPGYNEQFFGPGTRLTVL.

The gene calls are TRBV7-6 and TRBJ2-7; maybe TRBD1 (6 bases). V was pared by 5 bases and J by 0 bases, with 14 bases between. Germline CDR1 SGHVS, CDR2 FNYEAQ. The CDR3 loop spans 15 amino acids. CDR3 DNA sequence: TGTGCCAGCAGCGCGCGACAGGCCCTCTCCTACGAGCAGTACTTC. Residues: CASSARQALSYEQYF. The full variable domain, completed using reference TRBV7-6 and TRBJ2-7, is GAGVSQSPRYKVTKRGQDVALRCDPISGHVSLYWYRQALGQGPEFLTYFNYEAQQDKSGLPNDRFSAERPEGSISTLTIQRTEQRDSAMYRCASSARQALSYEQYFGPGTRLTVT.

The chain employs TRBV2 and TRBJ2-1, with D maybe TRBD2 (7 bases). Trimming removed 7 bases at V and 0 bases at J, with 25 bases between. Germline-derived CDR1 and CDR2 are SNHLY and FYNNEI. This CDR3 comprises 19 residues. CDR3 nucleotides: TGTGCCAGCAAGGGTAGAAAGTTTGCGGGGGCACGCTCCTACAATGAGCAGTTCTTC. It codes for CASKGRKFAGARSYNEQFF.

The V and J genes are TRBV9 and TRBJ2-1; D is uncertain. Germline values: CDR1 SGDLS, CDR2 YYNGEE. The V gene lost 4 bases and the J gene lost 4 bases, with 9 bases spanning the gap. This CDR3 spans 13 amino acids. Here the CDR3 reads CASSSGSYNEQFF. The CDR3 bases are TGTGCCAGCAGCTCCGGGTCTTACAATGAGCAGTTCTTC.

In its sample, this clone was seen once. V is TRBV18 and J is TRBJ1-2, with 11 bases that match TRBD1. The CDR3 contains 16 residues. V was clipped by 1 base and J by 4 bases; unmatched bases: 5. Germline V lookup: CDR1 KGHSH, CDR2 LQKENI. Here the CDR3 reads CASSPLPGQGVYGYTF. CDR3 sequence (DNA): TGTGCCAGCTCACCACTTCCGGGACAGGGGGTCTATGGCTACACCTTC.

This chain links TRBV6-4 with TRBJ2-7; unclear D gene. This CDR3 is 19 amino acids long. Germline V gene sequence: CDR1 MRHNA, CDR2 SNTAGT. Trimming shortened V by 2 bases and J by 2 bases, and 25 bases separated the two germline ends. The CDR3 region has the DNA TGTGCCAGCAGTGACCTTTTACGACGTTTTACAGACCCCCCCTACGAGCAGTACTTC. Translation gives CASSDLLRRFTDPPYEQYF.

V is TRBV24-1 and J is TRBJ1-6; 10 bases are a match to TRBD1. Germline trimming cut 0 bases from V and 6 bases from J; bases unmatched to any gene: 10. The CDR3 is 19 amino acids. Germline CDR1 KGHDR, CDR2 SFDVKD. The CDR3 region has the DNA TGTGCCACCAGTGATTTGGATGGGGGGGACAGGGGAGGTAATTCACCCCTCCACTTT. It encodes CATSDLDGGDRGGNSPLHF.

A single count supports this clone. This chain uses TRBV30 with TRBJ1-1; D is undetermined. The germline CDR1 and CDR2 sequences are GTSNPN and SVGIG (reference sequence). The V gene lost 3 bases and the J gene lost 5 bases, with 16 bases spanning the gap. The CDR3 contains 14 residues. The CDR3 is CAWSPAGGGTEAFF. Written as DNA, the CDR3 is TGTGCCTGGAGCCCAGCTGGAGGAGGGACTGAAGCTTTCTTT.

This clone was seen only once. The chain recombines TRBV19 with TRBJ1-2; D gene unclear. Trimming took off 3 bases at V and 4 bases at J, with 6 bases between the two ends. Per the germline V gene, CDR1 is LNHDA and CDR2 is SQIVND (reference sequence). This CDR3 contains 12 residues. The CDR3 DNA reads as TGTGCCAGTAGTATGCAGGTCTATGGCTACACCTTC. The encoded protein is CASSMQVYGYTF.

The V and J genes are TRBV2 and TRBJ2-3, with a weak D call TRBD2 (6 bases). The germline V gene has CDR1 SNHLY and CDR2 FYNNEI. The V end lost 2 bases, the J end lost 4 bases, and 13 bases lay between the germline ends. This CDR3 comprises 15 residues. The CDR3 DNA reads as TGTGCCAGCAGTGAACTCCGGGGGTGGGCAGATACGCAGTATTTT. This sequence encodes CASSELRGWADTQYF.

J is TRBJ1-2 and V is TRBV7-9; 7 bases align to TRBD1. J was trimmed by 8 bases and V by 5 bases; bases with no gene match: 5. This CDR3 comprises 12 residues. Germline V gene lookup returns CDR1 SEHNR and CDR2 FQNEAQ (reference sequence). Here the CDR3 reads CASSHPGGGYTF. The CDR3, as DNA: TGTGCCAGCAGCCACCCAGGGGGAGGCTACACCTTC.

The rearrangement uses TRBV27 and TRBJ2-5, with a possible D match to TRBD2 (6 bases). Trimming took 5 bases from V and 5 from J, leaving 15 bases between them. The CDR3 covers 14 residues. Germline V gives CDR1 MNHEY, CDR2 SMNVEV (reference sequence). The CDR3 sequence: CASSLLGSGETQYF. DNA of the CDR3: TGTGCCAGCAGTCTCCTCGGGAGTGGGGAGACCCAGTACTTC.

The chain combines TRBV7-3 with TRBJ1-4; D is undetermined. V was trimmed by 0 bases and J by 8 bases, leaving 22 bases between them. The length of the CDR3 is 18 residues. The germline V gene encodes CDR1 SGHTA and CDR2 FQGTGA. The CDR3 here is CASSLTHSRKRVGEKLFF. CDR3 coding DNA: TGTGCCAGCAGCTTAACCCACTCAAGAAAGAGGGTGGGGGAAAAACTGTTTTTT.

V is TRBV27 and J is TRBJ2-3; 7 bases match TRBD2. Germline lookup yields CDR1 MNHEY and CDR2 SMNVEV (reference sequence). CDR3 length equals 18 residues. V trimming: 3 bases; J trimming: 2 bases; junction bases outside the gene matches: 14. The CDR3 DNA follows: TGTGCCAGCAGTTTCCGAAACCCGGGACTACCACCCACAGATACGCAGTATTTT. It translates to CASSFRNPGLPPTDTQYF.

As to this clone: The junction shows a germline mismatch at one end, possibly a read error. V usage is TRBV30 and J usage is TRBJ1-5; possible D gene TRBD1, 6 bases. The CDR3 is made up of 14 amino acids. Germline V CDR1 and CDR2: GTSNPN, SVGIG (reference sequence). DNA for the CDR3: TGTGCCTGGAGTGTTAGGGGGAGCAGTCAGCCCCAGCATTTT. Residues: CAWSVRGSSQPQHF.